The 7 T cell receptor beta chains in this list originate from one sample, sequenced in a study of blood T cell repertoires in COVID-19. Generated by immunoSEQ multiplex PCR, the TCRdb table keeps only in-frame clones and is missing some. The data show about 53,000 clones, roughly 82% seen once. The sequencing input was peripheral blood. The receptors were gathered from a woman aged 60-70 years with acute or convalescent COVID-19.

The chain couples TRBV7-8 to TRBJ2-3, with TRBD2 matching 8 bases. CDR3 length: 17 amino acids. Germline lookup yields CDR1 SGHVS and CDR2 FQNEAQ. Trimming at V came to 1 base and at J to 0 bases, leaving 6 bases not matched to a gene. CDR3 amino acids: CASSLERGFSSTDTQYF. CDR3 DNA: TGTGCCAGCAGCTTAGAGCGGGGGTTTTCTAGCACAGATACGCAGTATTTT.

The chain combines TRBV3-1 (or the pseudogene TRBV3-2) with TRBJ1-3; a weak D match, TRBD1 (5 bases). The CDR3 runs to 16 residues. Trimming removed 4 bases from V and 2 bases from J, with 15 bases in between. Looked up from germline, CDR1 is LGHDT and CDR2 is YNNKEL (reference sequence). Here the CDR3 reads CASSRTTGGTGNTIYF. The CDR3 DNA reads TGTGCCAGCAGCCGTACAACGGGGGGAACTGGAAACACCATATATTTT.

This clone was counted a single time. The DNA of the CDR3 is TGTGCCAGCAGCTTAGCGGACAGGGGCTATAATTCACCCCTCCACTTT. This sequence encodes CASSLADRGYNSPLHF. V gene TRBV7-9 combines with J gene TRBJ1-6, with 9 bases identical to TRBD1. The CDR3 covers 16 residues. V shed 0 bases, J shed 3 bases, and the junction held 0 bases outside the gene matches. The germline CDR1 and CDR2 sequences are SEHNR and FQNEAQ (reference sequence).

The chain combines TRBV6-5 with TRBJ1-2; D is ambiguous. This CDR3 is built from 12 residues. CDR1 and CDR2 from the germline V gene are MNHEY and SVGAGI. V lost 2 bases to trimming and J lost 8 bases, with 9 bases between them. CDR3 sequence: CASSYREAGYTF. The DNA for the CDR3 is TGTGCCAGCAGTTACCGGGAAGCCGGCTACACCTTC.

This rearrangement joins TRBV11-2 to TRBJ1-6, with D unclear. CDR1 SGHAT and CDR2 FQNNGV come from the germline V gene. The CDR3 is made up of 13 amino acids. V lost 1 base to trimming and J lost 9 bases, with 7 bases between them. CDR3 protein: CASSLGTISPLHF. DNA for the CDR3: TGTGCCAGCAGCTTAGGCACAATTTCACCCCTCCACTTT.

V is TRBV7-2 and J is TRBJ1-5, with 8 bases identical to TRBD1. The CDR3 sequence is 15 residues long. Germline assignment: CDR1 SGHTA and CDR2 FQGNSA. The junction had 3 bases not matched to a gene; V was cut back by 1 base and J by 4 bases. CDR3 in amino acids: CASSLGQGWNQPQHF. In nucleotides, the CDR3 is TGTGCCAGCAGCTTAGGACAGGGGTGGAATCAGCCCCAGCATTTT.

CDR3 protein: CASSRDNYNEQFF. The CDR3 DNA is TGTGCCAGCAGTCGTGACAACTACAATGAGCAGTTCTTC. The genes are TRBV11-3 and TRBJ2-1; D remains unclear. Germline V gives CDR1 SGHNT, CDR2 YENEEA. V dropped 6 bases and J dropped 3 bases, with 9 bases sitting between them. The CDR3 has 13 amino acids.